This T cell receptor beta chain was retrieved from a study of blood T cells in healthy people across ages. Looking at the study overall: Template-switching capture recovered about one barcoded beta molecule per two T cells.

The second PCR ran roughly 7 to 12 cycles with a sample-barcoded 5' primer and J-beta primers. TCRdb called the 5' RACE reads again in MiXCR, with one record for every CDR3 protein. The sample shows around 1,500,000 distinct CDR3 sequences, 28% of them seen only once. There are 11 residues in the CDR3. Per germline, CDR1 GTSNPN and CDR2 SVGIG (reference sequence). Trimming stripped 4 bases from V and 8 bases from J, with 9 bases between. Study-wide points: Underestimates were what the diversity estimates from one million T cells were considered to be.

Of note for this clonotype: Its specificity is not known.

This receptor was obtained from a woman aged 25 to 45 in good health. The source material was blood. The gene calls are TRBV30 and TRBJ2-1; TRBD1 is a possible D gene (6 bases). CDR3 residues: CAWTGVDEQFF. The CDR3 DNA reads as TGTGCCTGGACAGGGGTGGATGAGCAGTTCTTC.